Following are 5 T cell receptor beta chains from one sample sequenced in a study of T cells in Graves' hyperthyroidism and ophthalmopathy. Using RNA transcripts as the source, TCR beta CDR3 regions were amplified. A first-round RT-PCR of the TCR CDR3 used the HTBI primer set. Each CDR3 protein is one row after TCRdb ran MiXCR on the multiplex PCR reads. The table lists hundreds of thousands of distinct CDR3 sequences, around 15% of them singletons. Sequencing was done on a sample of blood. Source of these receptors: a young woman with Graves' hyperthyroidism.

The chain recombines TRBV6-1 with TRBJ2-7; a possible D gene is TRBD2 (9 bases). V lost 6 bases, J lost 0 bases, and 24 bases lay in between. CDR1 is MNHNS and CDR2 is SASEGT in the germline V gene. CDR3 length: 18 amino acids. The chain's CDR3 is CASRPGQGRTSDSYEQYF. The CDR3 nucleotides are TGTGCCAGCAGACCCGGACAGGGCAGGACTAGCGACTCCTACGAGCAGTACTTC.

Details on this clonotype: A much bigger clone sits one base away, suggesting this may be a read error. The rearrangement joins TRBV28 to TRBJ2-7; 8 nucleotides agree with TRBD1. Looked up from germline, CDR1 is MDHEN and CDR2 is SYDVKM. This CDR3 spans 15 amino acids. V was pared by 6 bases and J by 0 bases, with 7 bases of the junction left unmatched. The CDR3 is CASSLDRVSSYEQYF. The CDR3 DNA reads TGTGCCAGCAGCCTGGACAGGGTCAGCTCCTACGAGCAGTACTTC.

This clonotype appeared a few times. V gene TRBV27 combines with J gene TRBJ1-6; TRBD1 matches at 7 bases. CDR1 and CDR2 from the germline V gene are MNHEY and SMNVEV (reference sequence). There are 14 residues in the CDR3. Unmatched junction bases numbered 6, after V lost 6 bases and J lost 7 bases. CDR3 loop: CASRSDRANSPLHF. The CDR3 DNA sequence: TGTGCCAGCAGATCCGACAGGGCGAATTCACCCCTCCACTTT.

As to this clonotype: A much larger clone sits a single nucleotide away, making a read error possible. The chain joins TRBV11-1 to TRBJ2-1, with TRBD2 matching 13 bases. This CDR3 has 15 residues. Germline V gene lookup returns CDR1 SGHAT and CDR2 FQDESV (reference sequence). V dropped 4 bases and J dropped 9; count of bases not matched to a gene: 6. The CDR3 DNA is TGTGCCAGCAGCTACGGACTAGCGGGAGATGGTGAGCAGTTCTTC. This gives the protein CASSYGLAGDGEQFF.

This clonotype was detected a few times. The chain is built from TRBV6-5 and TRBJ1-4; the D is unclear. Trimming cost V 0 bases and J 13 bases, with 15 bases left between them. From germline, CDR1 is MNHEY and CDR2 SVGAGI. This CDR3 contains 14 residues. The CDR3 region has the DNA TGTGCCAGCAGTTACTCGAAGCGTTTGGGTAGACTGTTTTTT. Translating gives CASSYSKRLGRLFF.